This T cell receptor beta chain is from a study of T cell clones after liver transplantation. Study at large: Subjects received no induction therapy and standard immunosuppression until randomization at 12-24 months post-transplant. Timepoints were pre-transplant, pre-withdrawal, and after withdrawal was completed or failed.

Comment on this clone: The antigen is not known.

Generated by immunoSEQ multiplex PCR, the TCRdb table keeps only in-frame clones and is missing some. Of around 110,000 clones listed, around nine tenths are singletons. The CDR3 is made up of 17 amino acids. The ends lost 1 base at V and 4 bases at J; junction bases unmatched: 6. Germline CDR1 reads SGHNT; CDR2 reads YENEEA. Regarding the study as a whole: Conclusions were preliminary, with small, heterogeneous patient groups.

Sample: CD4+ T cells from blood, taken 12 months after liver transplant. This TCR derives from a human patient who received a liver transplant. A subset of T cells may come from the graft donor. The rearrangement links TRBV11-3 to TRBJ2-2; the match to TRBD1 covers 10 bases. DNA for the CDR3: TGTGCCAGCAGCTTAGCTGACAGGGGGCCGGGCACCGGGGAGCTGTTTTTT. Residues: CASSLADRGPGTGELFF.